This T cell receptor beta chain was documented in a study of cytomegalovirus exposure and HLA in healthy donors. Study results and caveats: Among CMV-associated TCR beta chains, most appeared HLA-restricted in a later analysis.

Researchers ran the PCR with 60 Vbeta and 13 Jbeta primers. Sequenced by immunoSEQ multiplex PCR; TCRdb stores in-frame clones only, minus some. The table shows 130,000 or so clones, with roughly four fifths occurring only once. Germline V gene sequence: CDR1 LNHDA, CDR2 SQIVND (reference sequence). V shed 11 bases, J shed 1 base, and the junction held 9 bases outside the gene matches. The CDR3 is 15 amino acids. Details on this clone: Its antigen is unknown.

This receptor was taken from a female donor in good health and CMV-seropositive. V and J are TRBV19 and TRBJ2-2; 8 nucleotides match TRBD2. Sequencing used PBMCs. CDR3 protein: CAAGGAYKNTGELFF. Written as DNA, the CDR3 is TGTGCCGCCGGGGGGGCCTACAAGAACACCGGGGAGCTGTTTTTT.